This entry concerns a single T cell receptor (beta chain). Its antigen remains unidentified. The record originates from a study of OX40 agonist ivuxolimab in advanced cancers. TCRdb's copy holds only in-frame clones and misses some; the assay was immunoSEQ multiplex PCR. This table holds 40,000 to 55,000 clones, about 88% found once. Germline V gives CDR1 MGHRA, CDR2 YSYEKL. This CDR3 comprises 19 residues. The V segment lost 1 base and the J segment 0 bases; nucleotides outside the gene matches: 8. The study, taken as a whole, reports: Certain nonresponders likewise exhibited a low normalized T-cell clonal expansion. Averaging showed that CD8+ T cells had more expanded clones than CD4+ did.

Sequencing was performed on CD4+ or CD8+ T cells sorted from blood, taken in a trial of the OX40 agonist ivuxolimab. This chain connects TRBV4-1 to TRBJ2-6, with TRBD1 matching 8 bases. The source of this sequence is an adult with an advanced solid tumor such as melanoma, head and neck, liver or kidney cancer. CDR3 amino acids: CASSQGARGLSSGANVLTF. The CDR3 region has the DNA TGCGCCAGCAGCCAAGGTGCCAGGGGGCTTTCCTCTGGGGCCAACGTCCTGACTTTC.